This T cell receptor beta chain stems from a study of blood T cell repertoires in COVID-19. As for the study in general: T cells, B-cell-depleted T cells, or PBMCs provided the cDNA or gDNA that served as material.

The CDR3 extends over 19 amino acids. Germline loops: CDR1 KGHDR, CDR2 SFDVKD. V was clipped by 2 bases and J by 8 bases, with 27 bases between them. Authors' analysis steps: Reference gene primer amplification in the assay estimated nucleated cell counts. Profiled with immunoSEQ multiplex PCR; TCRdb holds only in-frame clones, not every one. That table is the source of V, J and clone size, and D and trimming were worked out from the DNA. The table lists roughly 280,000 clones, more than 85% of them singletons, with 2.8% in the top ten. The participants were between roughly 18 and 89 years old and came from under 25 US areas.

What was sequenced was PBMCs or T cells enriched from blood (not recorded which). V gene TRBV24-1 combines with J gene TRBJ2-1; TRBD1 is a possible D gene (8 bases). The receptor comes from a man in his forties who had been exposed to COVID-19. In DNA form, the CDR3 reads TGTGCCACCAGTGATTATCAGGGGGCTACAGCGGGAAGGCCAGATGAGCAGTTCTTC. As protein: CATSDYQGATAGRPDEQFF.